The clone carrying this T cell receptor beta chain was counted a few times. Its antigen is unidentified. This record comes from a study of vaccination effects on CD4 cells after COVID-19. Study observations and caveats: No early post-infection timepoints were available in the study, which also included few convalescent patients.

Before sequencing, viral peptide pools were used by the ViraFEST assay to expand antigen-specific CD4+ T cells. It was after approximately 11 days of culture that CD4+ T cells were isolated. Vaccinated participants had no history of SARS-CoV-2 infection and tested negative for nucleocapsid antibodies. Days 3 and 7 were when half the medium was replaced with IL-2 medium. Measured with immunoSEQ multiplex PCR; TCRdb has only the in-frame clones, and not every one. This sample carries roughly 30,000 clones, 75% to 85% of them seen once, and the ten largest clones take approximately 31%. CDR1 and CDR2 from the germline V gene are MDHEN and SYDVKM. Deletions cut 4 bases from V and 6 bases from J, with 24 bases between. The CDR3 covers 17 residues.

Here the sequenced sample was CD4+ T cells from PBMCs cultured with SARS-CoV-2 spike peptides, taken before COVID-19 vaccination. The J gene is TRBJ1-2, the V gene TRBV28; tentatively, D is TRBD1 (6 bases). The source is a human donor who received a COVID-19 vaccine. This CDR3 reads CASSSQSIQGRIHGYTF. The CDR3 DNA reads as TGTGCCAGCAGTTCCCAAAGCATACAGGGACGGATTCATGGCTACACCTTC.